The 7 T cell receptor beta chains presented below share a single source sample, sequenced in a study of T cell repertoires in cytomegalovirus infection. One entry per CDR3 protein results from TCRdb running MiXCR on the reads. This table holds about 230,000 distinct CDR3 sequences, 6.5% found once. The sample comprised PBMCs. The origin of the receptors is a human donor in good health (CMV status not recorded). Some clones in this sample may be carry-over from other donors' samples.

This clonotype appeared many times. The gene calls are TRBV12-3 or TRBV12-4 and TRBJ1-1; 7 bases align to TRBD1. Trimming at V came to 6 bases and at J to 6 bases, leaving 10 bases not matched to a gene. The CDR3 loop spans 14 amino acids. CDR3 nucleotide sequence: TGTGCCAGCAGATTCCAGGGGGGTAGGGCTGAAGCTTTCTTT. Translated: CASRFQGGRAEAFF.

Concerning this clonotype itself: A much larger clone lies a single base off, so this may be a read error. V gene TRBV5-1 combines with J gene TRBJ2-7; D might be TRBD2 (5 bases). The CDR3 is 11 amino acids. Germline assignment: CDR1 SGHRS and CDR2 YFSETQ. The CDR3 loop is CASSSAGDSHF. For the CDR3, the DNA is TGCGCCAGCAGCTCCGCCGGGGATTCGCACTTC.

This clonotype has a count of ten or more. J is TRBJ2-3 and V is TRBV29-1; maybe TRBD2 (6 bases). Germline CDR1 SQVTM, CDR2 ANQGSEA. Trimming took off 8 bases at V and 0 bases at J, with 15 bases between the two ends. The CDR3 spans 14 residues. CDR3 sequence: CSLGTPGSTDTQYF. Written as DNA, the CDR3 is TGCAGCCTCGGGACTCCAGGAAGCACAGATACGCAGTATTTT.

The V and J genes are TRBV2 and TRBJ1-2; a possible D gene is TRBD1 (5 bases). Trimming pared 6 bases from V and 0 bases from J, leaving 11 bases between. The CDR3 spans 14 residues. Looked up from germline, CDR1 is SNHLY and CDR2 is FYNNEI. The CDR3 DNA reads TGTGCCAGCAGACAGGATGTGTCTAACTATGGCTACACCTTC. Translated, it gives CASRQDVSNYGYTF.

At least ten counts were recorded for this clonotype. The CDR3 loop is CASSFIGGRLGNEQFF. In nucleotides, the CDR3 is TGTGCCAGCAGCTTCATAGGGGGGAGATTAGGGAATGAGCAGTTCTTC. The gene calls are TRBV7-8 and TRBJ2-1; D assignment may be TRBD1 or TRBD2 (6 bases each). The CDR3 is 16 residues long. Germline CDR1 and CDR2: SGHVS and FQNEAQ. Between the trimmed V and J ends, which lost 3 bases and 7 bases, there was a span of 19 bases. Supplemented by reference TRBV7-8 and TRBJ2-1, the full variable domain reads GAGVSQSPRYKVAKRGQDVALRCDPISGHVSLFWYQQALGQGPEFLTYFQNEAQLDKSGLPSDRFFAERPEGSVSTLKIQRTQQEDSAVYLCASSFIGGRLGNEQFFGPGTRLTVL.

This clonotype showed up many times. The rearrangement uses TRBV7-2 and TRBJ2-3; 13 bases fit TRBD2. CDR3 length equals 16 residues. Per germline, CDR1 SGHTA and CDR2 FQGNSA. V dropped 5 bases and J dropped 0; count of bases not matched to a gene: 2. CDR3 protein: CASSQGLAGSTDTQYF. CDR3 nucleotides: TGTGCCAGCAGCCAGGGACTAGCGGGGAGCACAGATACGCAGTATTTT.

This clonotype appeared a few times. The rearrangement links TRBV20-1 to TRBJ2-1; D unclear. The V end was cut by 2 bases, the J end by 12 bases, with 14 bases between. The CDR3 length is 12 residues. Germline V gives CDR1 DFQATT, CDR2 SNEGSKA (reference sequence). CDR3 in amino acids: CSARTDEAGQFF. CDR3 sequence (DNA): TGCAGTGCTAGAACTGACGAGGCAGGGCAGTTCTTC.